The present T cell receptor beta chain was sequenced within a study of T cells in Graves' hyperthyroidism and ophthalmopathy. Regarding the study as a whole: Ophthalmopathy prediction by the model preceded onset by a median approximately 6.9 months. In simple terms, a model built on 13 V-J features told ophthalmopathy apart from stable hyperthyroidism.

Diagnoses rested on clinical symptoms, serum thyroxine and TRAb, thyroid ultrasound and orbital computed tomography. The authors obtained PBMCs from over 8 ml of fresh peripheral blood. The ends lost 8 bases at V and 3 bases at J; junction bases unmatched: 13. The germline CDR1 and CDR2 sequences are DFQATT and SNEGSKA (reference sequence). There are 15 residues in the CDR3. RNA transcripts provided the source from which TCR beta CDR3 regions were amplified. The study used the HTBI primer set for a first-round RT-PCR of the TCR CDR3. TCRdb independently ran MiXCR on the multiplex PCR reads; one entry per CDR3 protein. The table lists 280,000 or so distinct CDR3 sequences, 25% of them singletons, with around 30% in the top ten. This clonotype was seen repeatedly, ten times or more. No antigen is known for it.

This sequence joins TRBV20-1 and TRBJ2-7; 10 bases align to TRBD2. The sequenced material came from blood. This clonotype was sampled from a man aged 35-49 years with Graves' hyperthyroidism that later progressed to Graves' ophthalmopathy. The CDR3 nucleotides read TGCAGTACCGAGCGGGAGGGCCTCAAGGGCTACGAGCAGTACTTC. Protein sequence: CSTEREGLKGYEQYF.